The entry below describes one TCR beta chain. No cognate antigen has been identified for it. Base-call qualities are not available, and no considerably larger clone is one nucleotide away. This record comes from a study of graft-versus-host responses after intestinal transplantation (dated by TCRdb to the early 2020s). The study in broad terms: The transplants that recipients received were multivisceral, liver-intestinal, or isolated intestinal. A peak of at least 4% donor T cells among recipient peripheral blood mononuclear cells was the definition used for donor T cell macrochimerism. To identify alloreactive clones, pre-transplant mixed lymphocyte reaction products were sequenced and then compared with unstimulated pre-transplant donor and recipient T cells. Instead of going to the commercial service, samples from a few later patients were sequenced in-house on an Illumina MiSeq and processed with MiXCR. After intestinal transplantation, graft-versus-host and host-versus-graft alloreactive T cell clones in the graft, circulation and bone marrow were tracked using bulk TCR-beta CDR3 sequencing. Of the 20 to 25 intestinal transplant recipients enrolled in the cohort, one of whom was a retransplant, a few patients without pretransplant specimens were excluded. Every recipient was given anti-thymocyte globulin induction, then maintenance tacrolimus and steroids for 3 to 4 years. General study outcomes and caveats: Conclusions were limited by the relatively low number and heterogeneity of intestinal transplant patients. GvH clones were detected in recipient bone marrow, and some of these GvH clones were observed earlier in ileal mucosa or blood, consistent with an intestinal mucosal origin. Patients with donor T cell macrochimerism had high GvH to HvG T cell clonal ratios in their allografts. Early after transplant, declines in HvG clones were associated with peak levels of circulating GvH clones.

The library was produced with the immunoSEQ multiplex PCR assay. For most patients, genomic DNA was isolated with the Qiagen DNeasy Blood and Tissue Kit and shipped frozen to Adaptive Biotechnologies for TCR sequencing. For most patients, genomic DNA was subjected to high-throughput TCR-beta CDR3 sequencing by Adaptive Biotechnologies. Turning to the authors' computational methods: Adaptive's ImmunoSEQ software was the source of the TCR sequencing data for around 20 patients, while three other patients were processed with MiXCR and VDJtools. To correct CD4 versus CD8 sorting errors, sequences present in both subsets at a frequency ratio below 5:1 were removed. CDR3 nucleotide sequences shared between donor and recipient were removed because their origin could not be assigned. To count as alloreactive, a clone needed at least 2-fold expansion over unstimulated cells and a minimum CFSE-low frequency of 0.002% (template counts) or 0.001% (read counts). A clone was considered mappable if detected in the sequenced pre-transplant spleen, lymph node, or MLR CFSE-low populations of the donor or recipient. Cumulative frequency of alloreactive clones was calculated as a percentage of all sequences weighted by copy number. In TCRdb, the immuneACCESS table is reduced to in-frame sequences with V and J assigned. These tables do not hold every clone; where another copy was compared, an unresolved V gene accounts for under half, and the others remain unexplained. V and J calls and clone size are given by that table; D and trimming were obtained from the DNA. This sample gives 55,000 to 85,000 clones in total; roughly 90% of them show up just once. Clones ranked in the top ten supply 2% to 3% of the sample.

Spanning cysteine to phenylalanine, the CDR3 consists of 12 amino acids. Just CDR3 DNA is preserved here, 36 bases in frame from base 1. Cut back by 3 bases and 4 bases, the V and J ends lie 6 bases apart. From the germline V gene, CDR1 is MDHEN and CDR2 is SYDVKM. The time point label for this specimen denotes: cells obtained before transplantation from donor or recipient. CD3+CD4+ and CD3+CD8+ populations were FACS-sorted from unstimulated pre-transplant donor and recipient cells taken from spleen or lymph nodes. The chain employs TRBV28 and TRBJ1-1; no D gene can be assigned with confidence. Source: unstimulated CD8+ T cells sorted from spleen or lymph node cells, taken before intestinal transplant. This TCR was sampled from a human donor who received an intestinal transplant. CDR3 protein: CASSFWATEAFF. In nucleotide form, the sequence is TGTGCCAGCAGTTTCTGGGCCACTGAAGCTTTCTTT.